This TCR beta chain was retrieved from a study of cytomegalovirus exposure and HLA in healthy donors. Study-wide results and limits: A later analysis reported that several of the most significant clusters appeared to be linked to common viral pathogens, among them Epstein-Barr virus.

This clone was seen only once. Its antigen is currently unknown. Looked up from germline, CDR1 is PRHDT and CDR2 is FYEKMQ (reference sequence). J was trimmed by 7 bases and V by 6 bases; bases with no gene match: 4. The CDR3 is 13 amino acids. Primers for the PCR totalled 60 Vbeta and 13 Jbeta. The protocol was immunoSEQ multiplex PCR, while the TCRdb copy is restricted to in-frame clones and leaves out a portion. The sample includes approximately 140,000 clones, 78% of them seen just once. Sequenced material: PBMCs. The TCR was taken from a male donor in good health and CMV-seronegative. The V and J genes are TRBV13 and TRBJ1-4, with 8 positions matching TRBD1. CDR3 sequence: CASRPTGGEKLFF. The CDR3 DNA is TGTGCCAGCAGGCCAACAGGGGGTGAAAAACTGTTTTTT.